One and the same sample provided the 10 T cell receptor beta chains below, sequenced in a study of T cells in Graves' hyperthyroidism and ophthalmopathy. RNA transcripts were the template for amplifying TCR beta CDR3 regions. A first-round RT-PCR of the TCR CDR3 used the HTBI primer set. TCRdb re-derived calls from the multiplex PCR reads in MiXCR, one entry per CDR3 protein. This table has about 350,000 distinct CDR3 sequences, 15% to 20% appearing once. Material for sequencing was blood. The receptors originated from a woman in her forties with Graves' ophthalmopathy.

This clonotype was found many times. The rearrangement links TRBV6-2 or TRBV6-3 to TRBJ2-7; tentative D call: TRBD1 (6 bases). Germline values: CDR1 MNHEY, CDR2 SVGEGT. V was clipped by 5 bases and J by 5 bases, with 22 bases between them. The CDR3 has 16 amino acids. The CDR3 is CASSHPLSQGSHEQYF. The CDR3, as DNA: TGTGCCAGCAGTCATCCCTTAAGTCAGGGGAGCCACGAGCAGTACTTC.

In its sample, this clonotype was seen many times. The chain carries TRBV28 and TRBJ2-2; a possible D gene is TRBD1 (5 bases). CDR1 is MDHEN and CDR2 is SYDVKM in the germline V gene. The CDR3 consists of 15 residues. Trimming took 6 bases from V and 4 from J, leaving 15 bases between them. The CDR3 spells CASRKQRQRTGELFF. The DNA of the CDR3 is TGTGCCAGCAGAAAGCAGAGACAGCGCACCGGGGAGCTGTTTTTT.

This clonotype was detected many times. V is TRBV5-6 and J is TRBJ1-5; no clear D. The CDR3 consists of 16 residues. Germline CDR1 and CDR2: SGHDT and YYEEEE. Trimming shortened V by 2 bases and J by 1 base, and 13 bases separated the two germline ends. This CDR3 is CASSLSPERSNQPQHF. DNA of the CDR3: TGTGCCAGCAGCTTATCGCCGGAACGAAGCAATCAGCCCCAGCATTTT. The full variable domain, completed using reference TRBV5-6 and TRBJ1-5, is DAGVTQSPTHLIKTRGQQVTLRCSPKSGHDTVSWYQQALGQGPQFIFQYYEEEERQRGNFPDRFSGHQFPNYSSELNVNALLLGDSALYLCASSLSPERSNQPQHFGDGTRLSIL.

For this clonotype: A much larger clone sits a single nucleotide away, making a read error possible. The missing conserved phenylalanine or tryptophan at the end of this CDR3 makes a read error likely. This rearrangement joins TRBV9 to TRBJ2-2; TRBD2 matches at 11 bases. CDR3 length: 15 amino acids. The germline CDR1 and CDR2 sequences are SGDLS and YYNGEE. Trimming at V came to 4 bases and at J to 4 bases, leaving 3 bases not matched to a gene. This chain's CDR3 is CASSYSGRGTGELFL. As DNA, the CDR3 is TGTGCCAGCAGCTATAGCGGGAGGGGCACCGGGGAGCTGTTTCTT.

This chain links TRBV2 with TRBJ2-5; D might be TRBD1 (5 bases). Germline assignment: CDR1 SNHLY and CDR2 FYNNEI. V was trimmed by 4 bases and J by 0 bases, leaving 9 bases between them. CDR3 length: 14 residues. CDR3 sequence (DNA): TGTGCCAGCAGTGGGGGCGGCTACCAAGAGACCCAGTACTTC. Its protein product is CASSGGGYQETQYF.

This clonotype was detected many times. V gene TRBV18 combines with J gene TRBJ2-5; maybe TRBD1 (6 bases). Germline V gives CDR1 KGHSH, CDR2 LQKENI. The length of the CDR3 is 14 residues. The ends were cut back, 3 bases at V and 1 base at J, with 9 bases in the middle. DNA for the CDR3: TGTGCCAGCTCACCCCGGGACACCCAAGAGACCCAGTACTTC. Translation: CASSPRDTQETQYF.

In its sample, this clonotype was seen once. Just one base apart from a much larger clone, this may be a read error. The V gene is TRBV5-1, the J gene TRBJ2-2; 9 bases map to TRBD1. The CDR3 loop spans 15 amino acids. The germline CDR1 and CDR2 sequences are SGHRS and YFSETQ. CDR3 loop: CASSWDRANTWELFF. Here the CDR3 DNA reads TGCGCCAGCAGCTGGGACAGGGCGAACACCTGGGAGCTGTTTTTT.

V gene TRBV7-2 combines with J gene TRBJ2-5, with D perhaps matching TRBD2 (6 bases). The CDR3 consists of 15 residues. V was pared by 5 bases and J by 7 bases, with 20 bases between. Germline CDR1 is SGHTA and CDR2 is FQGNSA. CDR3 sequence: CASSAELGTGGTQYF. CDR3 DNA: TGTGCCAGCAGCGCTGAACTTGGGACTGGCGGGACCCAGTACTTC.

This clonotype was counted ten times or more. The rearrangement joins TRBV11-2 to TRBJ2-7, with 9 bases matching TRBD2. The CDR3 spans 14 residues. J lost 2 bases, V lost 6 bases, and 5 bases had no gene match. Germline V gene data show CDR1 as SGHAT and CDR2 as FQNNGV. The CDR3 nucleotides read TGTGCCAGCAGGATTAGCGGGAGAACCTACGAGCAGTACTTC. Translated, it gives CASRISGRTYEQYF.

This clonotype showed up many times. This chain uses TRBV5-1 with TRBJ2-2; TRBD2 is a possible D gene (6 bases). There are 15 residues in the CDR3. The V and J ends lost 0 bases and 4 bases respectively, with 10 bases between them. Per the germline V gene, CDR1 is SGHRS and CDR2 is YFSETQ. The CDR3 loop reads CASSLAVGGTGELFF. In nucleotides, the CDR3 is TGCGCCAGCAGCTTGGCGGTGGGGGGCACCGGGGAGCTGTTTTTT.